This entry lists 31 T cell receptor beta chains sequenced from one sample in a study of technical replicates of blood from a few donors. Clones were read by immunoSEQ multiplex PCR, and TCRdb kept only the in-frame ones, dropping some. The data show about 97,000 clones, about 96% seen once. The sample comprised T cells isolated from PBMCs. These receptors were taken from a human donor in good health.

This chain links TRBV6-4 with TRBJ2-3, with TRBD2 as a possible D gene (6 bases). V lost 7 bases and J lost 2, with 16 bases in between. Germline CDR1 is MRHNA and CDR2 is SNTAGT. The CDR3 is 15 residues long. The CDR3 DNA follows: TGTGCCAGCACCCCCTTTGCGGGATCCACAGATACGCAGTATTTT. It codes for CASTPFAGSTDTQYF.

This sequence joins TRBV9 and TRBJ1-5; D unresolved. The V gene lost 0 bases and the J gene lost 6 bases, with 7 bases spanning the gap. This CDR3 spans 13 amino acids. CDR1 SGDLS and CDR2 YYNGEE come from the germline V gene. CDR3 protein: CASSVGLSQPQHF. The DNA for the CDR3 is TGTGCCAGCAGCGTAGGACTAAGTCAGCCCCAGCATTTT. The whole variable domain, remainder taken from reference TRBV9 and TRBJ1-5, is DSGVTQTPKHLITATGQRVTLRCSPRSGDLSVYWYQQSLDQGLQFLIQYYNGEERAKGNILERFSAQQFPDLHSELNLSSLELGDSALYFCASSVGLSQPQHFGDGTRLSIL.

This rearrangement joins TRBV4-1 to TRBJ2-7; TRBD1 agrees at 8 bases. CDR3 length: 15 residues. Trimming at V came to 2 bases and at J to 2 bases, leaving 5 bases not matched to a gene. Germline V lookup: CDR1 MGHRA, CDR2 YSYEKL. For the CDR3, the DNA is TGCGCCAGCAGCCAAAAGACAGGGGAGACCTACGAGCAGTACTTC. It translates to CASSQKTGETYEQYF.

The CDR3, as DNA: TGTGCCAGCAGCTTGGTGTGCATGTGGAGGGAGCACACCGGGGAGCTGTTTTTT. It encodes CASSLVCMWREHTGELFF. This chain links TRBV5-6 with TRBJ2-2; maybe TRBD2 (6 bases). CDR3 size: 18 residues. V was cut by 0 bases and J by 3 bases, with 18 bases left in between. From germline, CDR1 is SGHDT and CDR2 YYEEEE. The full variable domain, completed using reference TRBV5-6 and TRBJ2-2, is DAGVTQSPTHLIKTRGQQVTLRCSPKSGHDTVSWYQQALGQGPQFIFQYYEEEERQRGNFPDRFSGHQFPNYSSELNVNALLLGDSALYLCASSLVCMWREHTGELFFGEGSRLTVL.

The chain has TRBV5-1 and TRBJ2-1; 7 bases map to TRBD1. V was clipped by 0 bases and J by 2 bases; unmatched bases: 2. CDR3 size: 15 residues. CDR1 is SGHRS, CDR2 YFSETQ, per germline. This chain's CDR3 is CASSLGDRAYNEQFF. DNA for the CDR3: TGCGCCAGCAGCTTGGGTGACAGGGCCTACAATGAGCAGTTCTTC.

This sequence joins TRBV9 and TRBJ2-1; TRBD1 matches at 7 bases. The trim removed 5 bases at V and 3 bases at J, leaving 14 bases unmatched. Germline V CDR1 and CDR2: SGDLS, YYNGEE. The CDR3 runs to 17 residues. Here the CDR3 reads CASRATGEIGGYNEQFF. The DNA for the CDR3 is TGTGCCAGCAGAGCTACAGGGGAAATAGGGGGCTACAATGAGCAGTTCTTC.

This rearrangement joins TRBV19 to TRBJ2-3; the D gene is possibly TRBD1 (5 bases). The V end was cut by 8 bases, the J end by 4 bases, with 19 bases between. The CDR3 is 15 residues long. Germline CDR1 reads LNHDA; CDR2 reads SQIVND (reference sequence). Written as DNA, the CDR3 is TGTGCCAGTGGACGCCTCGACAGAATGGCAGATACGCAGTATTTT. Amino acids: CASGRLDRMADTQYF.

This clone was counted once. V usage is TRBV5-4 and J usage is TRBJ1-1; D not resolved. The germline CDR1 and CDR2 sequences are SGHNT and YYREEE (reference sequence). V lost 0 bases, J lost 5 bases, and 14 bases lay in between. This CDR3 has 15 residues. CDR3 coding DNA: TGTGCCAGCAGCTTGGGTCCTGAAACGGGGACTGAAGCTTTCTTT. Encoded protein: CASSLGPETGTEAFF.

The chain couples TRBV29-1 to TRBJ1-1; 10 nucleotides line up with TRBD1. The V and J ends lost 7 bases and 1 base, in that order; junction bases with no gene match: 3. Germline-derived CDR1 and CDR2 are SQVTM and ANQGSEA. This CDR3 contains 13 residues. CDR3 sequence: CSARTGGNTEAFF. The DNA for the CDR3 is TGCAGCGCCAGGACAGGGGGGAACACTGAAGCTTTCTTT.

This chain connects TRBV27 to TRBJ2-7; D call uncertain. Germline V CDR1 and CDR2: MNHEY, SMNVEV (reference sequence). The CDR3 is 14 residues long. Trimming shortened V by 9 bases and J by 6 bases, and 21 bases separated the two germline ends. This CDR3 is CASASLSALGEQYF. In nucleotides, the CDR3 is TGTGCCAGTGCAAGTTTATCGGCTCTAGGCGAGCAGTACTTC.

V usage is TRBV7-3 and J usage is TRBJ2-1; 9 bases match TRBD1. This CDR3 spans 15 amino acids. The V and J ends lost 6 bases and 6 bases, in that order; junction bases with no gene match: 9. Germline V CDR1 and CDR2: SGHTA, FQGTGA. The CDR3 coding sequence is TGTGCCAGCAGAATCAACCGGGACAGGGCCAATGAGCAGTTCTTC. This codes for CASRINRDRANEQFF.

This clone was observed a handful of times. This sequence joins TRBV19 and TRBJ1-1; D ambiguous. The germline gives CDR1 LNHDA, CDR2 SQIVND (reference sequence). With 5 bases removed from V and 1 base from J, the gap between germline ends came to 8 bases. This CDR3 comprises 13 residues. CDR3 region: CASSLSGNTEAFF. In nucleotides, the CDR3 is TGTGCCAGTAGTCTCTCGGGGAACACTGAAGCTTTCTTT.

This chain connects TRBV4-3 to TRBJ1-1; 7 bases align to TRBD1. The CDR3 is 12 residues long. Germline assignment: CDR1 LGHNA and CDR2 YSLEER. J was trimmed by 6 bases and V by 5 bases; bases with no gene match: 3. The CDR3 DNA follows: TGCGCCAGCAGCGATACAGGGGCTGAAGCTTTCTTT. This sequence encodes CASSDTGAEAFF.

CDR3 nucleotides: TGCGCCAGCAGCCAGTTAACAGGGACAACTAATGAAAAACTGTTTTTT. Protein: CASSQLTGTTNEKLFF. The rearrangement joins TRBV4-1 to TRBJ1-4, with D tentatively TRBD1 (6 bases). The germline V and J ends were trimmed by 3 bases and 0 bases, with 11 bases remaining between them. The CDR3 extends over 16 amino acids. Looked up from germline, CDR1 is MGHRA and CDR2 is YSYEKL.

This chain joins TRBV9 and TRBJ2-1; 8 positions agree with TRBD1. V lost 7 bases, J lost 12 bases, and 12 bases stayed unmatched. The CDR3 is 13 residues long. CDR1 is SGDLS and CDR2 is YYNGEE in the germline V gene. The CDR3 region has the DNA TGTGCCAGCGGCGGACAGGGAGCGAGGGGGCAGTTCTTC. It codes for CASGGQGARGQFF.

This chain connects TRBV4-1 to TRBJ2-1; maybe TRBD1 (6 bases). Trimming pared 3 bases from V and 4 bases from J, leaving 16 bases between. The CDR3 has 16 amino acids. Germline CDR1 MGHRA, CDR2 YSYEKL. Written as DNA, the CDR3 is TGCGCCAGCAGCCAGCCAGGGACACGGGTATACAATGAGCAGTTCTTC. It yields the protein CASSQPGTRVYNEQFF.

The chain combines TRBV29-1 with TRBJ2-7; TRBD2 matches 7 bases. The CDR3 spans 13 residues. Trimming at V came to 6 bases and at J to 0 bases, leaving 5 bases not matched to a gene. Per germline, CDR1 SQVTM and CDR2 ANQGSEA. As DNA, the CDR3 is TGCAGCGTAGCTAGCGGCCTCTCCTACGAGCAGTACTTC. Its translation is CSVASGLSYEQYF.

V usage is TRBV27 and J usage is TRBJ2-1; 11 nucleotides agree with TRBD2. CDR1 and CDR2 (germline): MNHEY, SMNVEV (reference sequence). The CDR3 totals 14 residues. The junction had 5 bases not matched to a gene; V was cut back by 6 bases and J by 7 bases. The CDR3 DNA sequence: TGTGCCAGCAGACTAGCGGGAGACTGGAATGAGCAGTTCTTC. Translating it yields CASRLAGDWNEQFF.

The table lists this clone with a few counts. The gene calls are TRBV10-3 and TRBJ1-1; 8 nucleotides match TRBD1. Germline CDR1 and CDR2: ENHRY and SYGVKD. This CDR3 spans 14 amino acids. V was clipped by 4 bases and J by 6 bases; unmatched bases: 7. The CDR3 nucleotides are TGTGCCATCAGTGCCGGACAGGGAATAGCTGAAGCTTTCTTT. Translation: CAISAGQGIAEAFF.

V is TRBV11-3 and J is TRBJ2-7; 10 positions match TRBD1. Trimming at V came to 5 bases and at J to 5 bases, leaving 12 bases not matched to a gene. Germline lookup yields CDR1 SGHNT and CDR2 YENEEA. This CDR3 has 16 amino acids. DNA for the CDR3: TGTGCCAGCAGCCTGTCTCCGGGACAGGGGACCCACGAGCAGTACTTC. Encoded protein: CASSLSPGQGTHEQYF.

The rearrangement uses TRBV9 and TRBJ1-1; D may be TRBD1 (6 bases). The germline V gene encodes CDR1 SGDLS and CDR2 YYNGEE. Trimming cost V 4 bases and J 2 bases, with 12 bases left between them. This CDR3 is 14 amino acids long. The CDR3 bases are TGTGCCAGCAGCCCGCGGACAGCTAACACTGAAGCTTTCTTT. This sequence encodes CASSPRTANTEAFF.

This clone was observed a single time. The genes are TRBV6-1 and TRBJ1-5; possible D gene TRBD1, 5 bases. Between the trimmed V and J ends, which lost 4 bases and 7 bases, there was a span of 20 bases. The germline gives CDR1 MNHNS, CDR2 SASEGT. This CDR3 contains 16 residues. The CDR3 region is CASSASRGGVGQPQHF. In DNA, the CDR3 is TGTGCCAGCAGTGCCTCACGGGGAGGGGTCGGGCAGCCCCAGCATTTT.

The rearrangement links TRBV7-3 to TRBJ1-1; D call uncertain. The CDR3 is made up of 13 amino acids. Germline-derived CDR1 and CDR2 are SGHTA and FQGTGA. Trimming stripped 0 bases from V and 3 bases from J, with 5 bases between. CDR3 DNA sequence: TGTGCCAGCAGCTTAACTTCCGACACTGAAGCTTTCTTT. It yields the protein CASSLTSDTEAFF.

V and J are TRBV28 and TRBJ2-7; the match to TRBD2 covers 8 bases. Trimming removed 7 bases from V and 3 bases from J; junction bases left unmatched: 5. CDR3 length: 13 amino acids. In germline, CDR1 is MDHEN, CDR2 SYDVKM. The CDR3 protein is CASNPGGGYEQYF. The CDR3 DNA sequence: TGTGCCAGCAACCCGGGGGGGGGCTACGAGCAGTACTTC.

This clone was recorded once. This chain links TRBV27 with TRBJ2-2; 14 bases map to TRBD2. V lost 5 bases and J lost 7; bases outside the gene matches: 12. Germline loops: CDR1 MNHEY, CDR2 SMNVEV (reference sequence). The CDR3 extends over 18 amino acids. CDR3 residues: CASSRPGLAGAWGGELFF. CDR3 DNA: TGTGCCAGCAGTCGACCGGGACTAGCGGGAGCGTGGGGCGGGGAGCTGTTTTTT.

The rearrangement joins TRBV19 to TRBJ2-7; 15 bases align to TRBD2. Trimming at V came to 9 bases and at J to 4 bases, leaving 7 bases not matched to a gene. In germline, CDR1 is LNHDA, CDR2 SQIVND (reference sequence). This CDR3 is built from 15 residues. The CDR3 bases are TGTGCCAGCTCCAGGACTAGCGGGAGGGGGTACGAGCAGTACTTC. It is translated as CASSRTSGRGYEQYF.

The genes are TRBV7-9 and TRBJ2-1; D is unresolved. The CDR3 extends over 15 amino acids. Germline-derived CDR1 and CDR2 are SEHNR and FQNEAQ (reference sequence). Between the trimmed V and J ends, which lost 5 bases and 1 base, there was a span of 12 bases. CDR3 bases: TGTGCCAGCAGCAAGCGCGACTCATCCTACAATGAGCAGTTCTTC. Translating it yields CASSKRDSSYNEQFF.

This chain joins TRBV5-1 and TRBJ2-6; 7 bases are shared with TRBD1. Germline assignment: CDR1 SGHRS and CDR2 YFSETQ. The CDR3 runs to 17 residues. V shed 6 bases and J 4 bases; nucleotides not matched to a gene: 13. CDR3 coding DNA: TGCGCCAGCAAGCGGACAGGTGATAATTCGGGGGCCAACGTCCTGACTTTC. Its protein product is CASKRTGDNSGANVLTF.

V is TRBV30 and J is TRBJ2-7, with a possible D match to TRBD2 (5 bases). This CDR3 is 13 amino acids long. CDR1 GTSNPN and CDR2 SVGIG come from the germline V gene (reference sequence). Trimming removed 2 bases from V and 0 bases from J, with 8 bases in between. The CDR3 DNA reads as TGTGCCTGGAGTCGGGGAAGCTCCTACGAGCAGTACTTC. This sequence encodes CAWSRGSSYEQYF.

This clone was observed a single time. As DNA, the CDR3 is TGTGCCTGGAGTAAAACTGGGACTAGCGCCAATGAGCAGTTCTTC. It yields the protein CAWSKTGTSANEQFF. The chain has TRBV30 and TRBJ2-1; 10 positions match TRBD2. From germline, CDR1 is GTSNPN and CDR2 SVGIG (reference sequence). The CDR3 contains 15 residues. With V trimmed by 2 bases and J by 6 bases, 7 bases remained unmatched.

The rearrangement uses TRBV5-1 and TRBJ2-7, with a tentative D call TRBD1 (7 bases). CDR1 is SGHRS and CDR2 is YFSETQ in the germline V gene. V was cut by 7 bases and J by 7 bases, with 18 bases left in between. The CDR3 length is 13 residues. CDR3 nucleotide sequence: TGCGCCAGCGTCGGACAGGAGGGTGGGGAGCAGTACTTC. It yields the protein CASVGQEGGEQYF.